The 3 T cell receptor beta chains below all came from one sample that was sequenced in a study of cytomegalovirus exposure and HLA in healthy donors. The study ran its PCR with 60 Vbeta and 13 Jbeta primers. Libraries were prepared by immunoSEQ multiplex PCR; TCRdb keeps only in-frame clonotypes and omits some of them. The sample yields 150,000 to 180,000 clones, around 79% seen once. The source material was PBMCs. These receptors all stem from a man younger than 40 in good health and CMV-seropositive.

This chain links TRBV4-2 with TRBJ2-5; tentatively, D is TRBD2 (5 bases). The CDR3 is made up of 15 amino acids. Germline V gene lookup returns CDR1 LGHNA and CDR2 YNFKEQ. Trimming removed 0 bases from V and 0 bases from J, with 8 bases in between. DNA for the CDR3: TGTGCCAGCAGCCAAGATCCCGGGAACCAAGAGACCCAGTACTTC. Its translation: CASSQDPGNQETQYF.

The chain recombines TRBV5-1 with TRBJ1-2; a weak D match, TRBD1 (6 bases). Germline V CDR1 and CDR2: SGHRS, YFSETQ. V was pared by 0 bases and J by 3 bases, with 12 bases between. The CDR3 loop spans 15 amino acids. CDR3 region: CASSLEGQPDYGYTF. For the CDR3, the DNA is TGCGCCAGCAGCTTGGAAGGACAGCCAGACTATGGCTACACCTTC.

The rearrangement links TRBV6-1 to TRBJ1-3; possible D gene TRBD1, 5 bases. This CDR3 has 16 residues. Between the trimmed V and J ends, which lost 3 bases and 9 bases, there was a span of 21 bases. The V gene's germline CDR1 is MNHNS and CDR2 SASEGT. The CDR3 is CASSDPGGSVRPTIYF. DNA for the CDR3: TGTGCCAGCAGTGACCCGGGGGGAAGTGTCCGACCCACCATATATTTT.